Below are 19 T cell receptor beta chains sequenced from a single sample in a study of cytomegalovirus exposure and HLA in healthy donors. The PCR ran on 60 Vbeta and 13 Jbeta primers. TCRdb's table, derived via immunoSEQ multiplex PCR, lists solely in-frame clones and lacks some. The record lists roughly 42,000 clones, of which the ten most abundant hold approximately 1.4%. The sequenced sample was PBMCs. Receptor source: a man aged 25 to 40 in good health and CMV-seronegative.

This CDR3 is CASSPGTRGYTF. The CDR3 DNA is TGTGCCAGCTCACCCGGTACGCGCGGCTACACCTTC. The chain has TRBV18 and TRBJ1-2, with D hard to call. The CDR3 has 12 residues. CDR1 is KGHSH, CDR2 LQKENI, per germline. Trimming left V 3 bases short and J 8 bases short, with 10 bases between.

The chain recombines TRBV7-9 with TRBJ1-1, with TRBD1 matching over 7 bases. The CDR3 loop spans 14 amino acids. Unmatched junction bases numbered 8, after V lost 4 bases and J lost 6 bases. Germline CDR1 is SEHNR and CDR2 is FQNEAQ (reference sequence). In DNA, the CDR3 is TGTGCCAGCAGCTCCTTTCGACAGGGTGCTGAAGCTTTCTTT. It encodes CASSSFRQGAEAFF.

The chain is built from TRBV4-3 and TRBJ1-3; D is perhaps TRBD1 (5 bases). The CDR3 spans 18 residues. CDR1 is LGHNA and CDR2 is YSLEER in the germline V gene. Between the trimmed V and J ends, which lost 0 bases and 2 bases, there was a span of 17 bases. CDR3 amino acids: CASSQDRVSAGTGNTIYF. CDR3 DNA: TGCGCCAGCAGCCAAGATCGGGTCAGTGCAGGGACTGGAAACACCATATATTTT.

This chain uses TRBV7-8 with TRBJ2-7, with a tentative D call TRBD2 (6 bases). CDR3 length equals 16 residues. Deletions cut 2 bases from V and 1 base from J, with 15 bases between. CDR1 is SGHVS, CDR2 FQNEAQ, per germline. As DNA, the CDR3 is TGTGCCAGCAGCTTACTACGGGGGAAATCATCCTACGAGCAGTACTTC. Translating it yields CASSLLRGKSSYEQYF. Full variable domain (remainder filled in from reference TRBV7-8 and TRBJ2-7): GAGVSQSPRYKVAKRGQDVALRCDPISGHVSLFWYQQALGQGPEFLTYFQNEAQLDKSGLPSDRFFAERPEGSVSTLKIQRTQQEDSAVYLCASSLLRGKSSYEQYFGPGTRLTVT.

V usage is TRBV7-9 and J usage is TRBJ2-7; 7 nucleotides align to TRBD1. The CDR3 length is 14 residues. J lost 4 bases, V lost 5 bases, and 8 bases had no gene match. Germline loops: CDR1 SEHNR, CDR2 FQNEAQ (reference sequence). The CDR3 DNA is TGTGCCAGCAGCACCGGGACAGCCGGGTACGAGCAGTACTTC. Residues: CASSTGTAGYEQYF.

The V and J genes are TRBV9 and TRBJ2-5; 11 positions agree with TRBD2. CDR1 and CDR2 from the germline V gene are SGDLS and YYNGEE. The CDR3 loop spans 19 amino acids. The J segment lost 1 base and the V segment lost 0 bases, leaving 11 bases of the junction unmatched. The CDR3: CASSVAGSGRAWGQETQYF. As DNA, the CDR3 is TGTGCCAGCAGCGTAGCTGGTAGCGGGAGGGCCTGGGGCCAAGAGACCCAGTACTTC. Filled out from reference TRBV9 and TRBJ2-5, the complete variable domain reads DSGVTQTPKHLITATGQRVTLRCSPRSGDLSVYWYQQSLDQGLQFLIQYYNGEERAKGNILERFSAQQFPDLHSELNLSSLELGDSALYFCASSVAGSGRAWGQETQYFGPGTRLLVL.

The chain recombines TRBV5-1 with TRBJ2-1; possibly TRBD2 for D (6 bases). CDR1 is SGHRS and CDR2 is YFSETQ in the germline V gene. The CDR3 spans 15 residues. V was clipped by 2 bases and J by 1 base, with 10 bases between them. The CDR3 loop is CASSFLEGSYNEQFF. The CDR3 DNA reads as TGCGCCAGCAGCTTCTTGGAGGGATCCTACAATGAGCAGTTCTTC.

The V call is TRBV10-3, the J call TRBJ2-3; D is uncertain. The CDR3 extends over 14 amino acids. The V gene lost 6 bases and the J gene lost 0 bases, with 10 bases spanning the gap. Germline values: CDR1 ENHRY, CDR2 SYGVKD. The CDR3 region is CAISAPVSTDTQYF. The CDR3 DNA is TGTGCCATCAGCGCACCGGTTAGCACAGATACGCAGTATTTT.

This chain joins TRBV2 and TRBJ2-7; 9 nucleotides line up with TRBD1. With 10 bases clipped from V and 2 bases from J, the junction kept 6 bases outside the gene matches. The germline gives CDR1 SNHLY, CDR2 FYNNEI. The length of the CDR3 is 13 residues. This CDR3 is CANAGTGPYEQYF. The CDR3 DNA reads TGTGCCAACGCCGGGACAGGGCCCTACGAGCAGTACTTC. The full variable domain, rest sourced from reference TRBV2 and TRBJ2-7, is EPEVTQTPSHQVTQMGQEVILRCVPISNHLYFYWYRQILGQKVEFLVSFYNNEISEKSEIFDDQFSVERPDGSNFTLKIRSTKLEDSAMYFCANAGTGPYEQYFGPGTRLTVT.

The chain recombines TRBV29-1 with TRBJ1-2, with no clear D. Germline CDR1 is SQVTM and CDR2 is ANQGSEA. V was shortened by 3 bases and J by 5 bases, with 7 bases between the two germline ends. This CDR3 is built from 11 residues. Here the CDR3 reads CSVETGYGYTF. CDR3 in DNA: TGCAGCGTTGAGACGGGTTATGGCTACACCTTC.

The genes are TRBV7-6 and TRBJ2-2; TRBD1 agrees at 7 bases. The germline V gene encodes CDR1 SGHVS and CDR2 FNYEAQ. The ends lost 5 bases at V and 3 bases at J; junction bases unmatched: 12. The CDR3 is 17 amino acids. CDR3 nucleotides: TGTGCCAGCAGCCCTATTTCGACAGGGTCTTACACCGGGGAGCTGTTTTTT. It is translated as CASSPISTGSYTGELFF.

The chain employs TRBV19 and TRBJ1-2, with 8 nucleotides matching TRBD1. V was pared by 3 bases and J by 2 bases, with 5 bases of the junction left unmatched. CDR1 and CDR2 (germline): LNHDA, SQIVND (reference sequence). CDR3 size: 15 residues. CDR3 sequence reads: CASSILQGGNYGYTF. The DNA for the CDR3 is TGTGCCAGTAGTATCCTACAGGGGGGGAACTATGGCTACACCTTC.

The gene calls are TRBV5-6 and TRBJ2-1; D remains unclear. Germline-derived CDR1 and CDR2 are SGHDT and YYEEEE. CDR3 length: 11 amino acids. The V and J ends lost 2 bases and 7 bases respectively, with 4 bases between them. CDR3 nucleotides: TGTGCCAGCAGCTTCGGGAATGAGCAGTTCTTC. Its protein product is CASSFGNEQFF. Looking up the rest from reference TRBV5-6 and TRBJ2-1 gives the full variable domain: DAGVTQSPTHLIKTRGQQVTLRCSPKSGHDTVSWYQQALGQGPQFIFQYYEEEERQRGNFPDRFSGHQFPNYSSELNVNALLLGDSALYLCASSFGNEQFFGPGTRLTVL.

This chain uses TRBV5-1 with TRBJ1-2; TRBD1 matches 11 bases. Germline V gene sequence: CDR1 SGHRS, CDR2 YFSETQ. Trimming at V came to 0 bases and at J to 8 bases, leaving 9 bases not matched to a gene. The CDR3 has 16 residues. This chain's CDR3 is CASSLAPGQGARGYTF. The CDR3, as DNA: TGCGCCAGCAGCTTGGCCCCCGGACAGGGGGCGCGGGGCTACACCTTC.

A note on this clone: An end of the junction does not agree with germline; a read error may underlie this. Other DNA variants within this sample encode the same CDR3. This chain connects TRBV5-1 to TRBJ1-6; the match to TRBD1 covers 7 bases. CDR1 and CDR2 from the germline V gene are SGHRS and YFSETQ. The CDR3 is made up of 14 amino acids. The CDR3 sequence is CASSTPGQTSPLHF. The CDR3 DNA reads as TGCGCCAGCAGCACACCGGGACAGACTTCACCCCTACACTTT.

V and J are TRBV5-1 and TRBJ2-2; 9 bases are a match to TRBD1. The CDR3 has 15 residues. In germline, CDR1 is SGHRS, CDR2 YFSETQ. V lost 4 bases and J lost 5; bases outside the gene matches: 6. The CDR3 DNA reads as TGCGCCAGCAGCGGAAGGACAGGGGTGACCGGGGAGCTGTTTTTT. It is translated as CASSGRTGVTGELFF.

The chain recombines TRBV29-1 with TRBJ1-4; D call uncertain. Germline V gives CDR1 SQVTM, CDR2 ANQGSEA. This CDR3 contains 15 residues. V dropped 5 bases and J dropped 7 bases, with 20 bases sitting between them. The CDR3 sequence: CSVRYMQTEGEKLFF. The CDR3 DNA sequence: TGCAGCGTTCGTTATATGCAGACGGAGGGTGAAAAACTGTTTTTT.

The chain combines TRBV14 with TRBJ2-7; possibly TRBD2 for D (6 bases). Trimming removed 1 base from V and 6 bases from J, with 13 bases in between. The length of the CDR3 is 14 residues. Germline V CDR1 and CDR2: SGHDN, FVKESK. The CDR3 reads CASSQARGEREQYF. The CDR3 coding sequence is TGTGCCAGCAGCCAAGCGCGGGGAGAACGCGAGCAGTACTTC.

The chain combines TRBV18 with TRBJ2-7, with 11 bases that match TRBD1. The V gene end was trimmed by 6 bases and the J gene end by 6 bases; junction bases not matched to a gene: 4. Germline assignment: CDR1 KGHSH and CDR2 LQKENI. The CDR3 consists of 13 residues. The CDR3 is CASSSGQGAEQYF. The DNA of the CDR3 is TGTGCCAGCTCCTCCGGACAGGGGGCCGAGCAGTACTTC.